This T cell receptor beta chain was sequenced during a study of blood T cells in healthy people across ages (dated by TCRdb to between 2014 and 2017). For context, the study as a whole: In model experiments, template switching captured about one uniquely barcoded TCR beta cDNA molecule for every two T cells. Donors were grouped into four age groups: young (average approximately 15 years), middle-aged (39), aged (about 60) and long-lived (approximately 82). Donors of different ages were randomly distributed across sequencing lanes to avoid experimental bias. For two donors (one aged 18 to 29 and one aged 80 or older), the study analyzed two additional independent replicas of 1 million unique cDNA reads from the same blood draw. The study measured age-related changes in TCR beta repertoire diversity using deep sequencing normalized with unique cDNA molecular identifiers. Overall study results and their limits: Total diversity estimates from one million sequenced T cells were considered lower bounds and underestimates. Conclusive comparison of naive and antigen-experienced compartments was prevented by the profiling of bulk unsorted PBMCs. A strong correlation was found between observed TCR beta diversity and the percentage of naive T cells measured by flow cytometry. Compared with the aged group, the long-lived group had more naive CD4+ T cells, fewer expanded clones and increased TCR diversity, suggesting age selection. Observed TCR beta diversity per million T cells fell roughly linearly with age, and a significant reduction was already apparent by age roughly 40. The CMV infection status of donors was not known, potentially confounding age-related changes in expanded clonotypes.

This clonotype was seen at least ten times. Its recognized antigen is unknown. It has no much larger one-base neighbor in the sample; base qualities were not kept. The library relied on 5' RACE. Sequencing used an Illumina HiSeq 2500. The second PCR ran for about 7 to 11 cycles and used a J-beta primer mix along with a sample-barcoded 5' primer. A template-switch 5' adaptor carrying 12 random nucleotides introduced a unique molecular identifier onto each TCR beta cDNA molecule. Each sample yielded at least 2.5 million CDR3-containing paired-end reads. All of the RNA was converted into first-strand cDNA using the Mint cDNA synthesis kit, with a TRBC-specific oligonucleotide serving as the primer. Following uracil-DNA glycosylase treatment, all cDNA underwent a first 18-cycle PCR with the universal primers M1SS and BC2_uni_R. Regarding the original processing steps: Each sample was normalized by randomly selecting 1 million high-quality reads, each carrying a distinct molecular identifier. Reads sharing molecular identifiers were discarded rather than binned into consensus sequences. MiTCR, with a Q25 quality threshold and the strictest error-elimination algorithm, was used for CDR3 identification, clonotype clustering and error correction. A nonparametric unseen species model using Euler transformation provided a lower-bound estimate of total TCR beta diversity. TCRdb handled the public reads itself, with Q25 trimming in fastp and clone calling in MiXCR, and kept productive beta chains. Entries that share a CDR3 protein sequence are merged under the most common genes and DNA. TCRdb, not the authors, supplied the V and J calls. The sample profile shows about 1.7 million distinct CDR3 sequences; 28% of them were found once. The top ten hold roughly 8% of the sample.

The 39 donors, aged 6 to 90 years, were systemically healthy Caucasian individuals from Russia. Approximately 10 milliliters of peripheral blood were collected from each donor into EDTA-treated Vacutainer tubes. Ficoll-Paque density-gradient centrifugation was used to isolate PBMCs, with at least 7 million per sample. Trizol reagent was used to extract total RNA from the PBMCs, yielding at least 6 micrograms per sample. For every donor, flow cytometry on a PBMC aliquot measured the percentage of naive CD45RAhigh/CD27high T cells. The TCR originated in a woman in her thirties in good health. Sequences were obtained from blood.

The CDR3 corresponds to CASSPDRVGETQYF. The nucleotide sequence is given as TGTGCCAGCAGCCCGGACAGGGTCGGAGAGACCCAGTACTTC. The V and J segments used are TRBV7-9 and TRBJ2-5; the central 8 bases match TRBD1. The junction shows trimming of 5 bases on V and 4 bases on J, and the gene matches do not reach 6 bases of it. The CDR1 and CDR2 encoded by the germline V gene (reference sequence) are SEHNR and FQNEAQ. Including cysteine and phenylalanine, the CDR3 has 14 amino acids. The entry retains the CDR3 DNA only, 42 bases that are in frame from base 1.